This TCR beta chain was found in a study of tissue T cells after allogeneic stem cell transplantation. From germline, CDR1 is SGHSA and CDR2 FRNQAP. V gave up 5 bases and J gave up 3 bases, with 8 bases separating them. This CDR3 contains 13 residues. Repertoires were generated with immunoSEQ multiplex PCR, while TCRdb's copy carries only in-frame clones and drops some. The table has more than 45,000 clones, less than 75% seen once; the top ten hold roughly 0.7%. Note on this clone: The germline and genes are mouse ones. With the read ending 1 residue before the CDR3 end, the germline J gene is used to fill in that end.

Material for sequencing was sorted cells pooled from one or two spleens. The chain couples TRBV16 to TRBJ2-1; D might be TRBD1 (5 bases). This sequence originates from a pool of C57BL/6 mice in good health. CDR3 bases read: TGTGCAAGCAGCATCGACAGCTATGCTGAGCAGTTC. It is translated as CASSIDSYAEQF. The CDR3 reads in full as CASSIDSYAEQFF.